This T cell receptor (beta chain) appears in the sequencing data of a study of response to subunit inactivated influenza vaccine. Study-level findings and limits: With each seasonal influenza vaccination, the authors suggested, few new T cells are recruited.

V gave up 1 base and J gave up 0 bases, with 9 bases separating them. CDR3 length equals 15 residues. Looked up from germline, CDR1 is LGHNA and CDR2 is YNFKEQ. This clonotype was seen repeatedly, ten times or more. Its antigen is unknown. From the RT-PCR reads, TCRdb called clonotypes with MiXCR, one entry per CDR3 protein. The sample shows about 570,000 distinct CDR3 sequences, about 11% of them seen only once. Another study also made use of these data, one on T cells expressing NK-cell markers. That paper adds: UMI-tagged 5'RACE template switching yielded the TCR beta cDNA. According to the study, TCR beta repertoires originated from sorted CD3+CD56+NKG2C+, CD3+CD56+NKG2C- and CD3+CD56-NKG2C+ T cells. One of the eight sequenced donors was seronegative, whereas the other seven were HCMV-seropositive. The CD3+CD56-NKG2C+ fraction was also led by these clonotypes in a few donors.

The specimen was PBMCs from blood, collected on the day of vaccination. The receptor was derived from a man aged 45-60 years who received an inactivated influenza vaccine. The V and J genes are TRBV4-2 and TRBJ1-2; D ambiguous. The CDR3 DNA reads as TGTGCCAGCAGCCAAGTCCGTCCTTCTAACTATGGCTACACCTTC. Protein sequence: CASSQVRPSNYGYTF.